Listed below are T cell receptor beta chains from one sample, sequenced in a study of cytotoxic CD8 clonotypes in ibrutinib-treated CLL. Produced via immunoSEQ multiplex PCR; TCRdb's table is partial and in-frame only. The sample holds some 150,000 clones, roughly 80% seen once. The sample consisted of PBMCs, taken after 12 months of ibrutinib treatment. Every receptor here comes from a human donor with chronic lymphocytic leukemia. Both conserved end residues are part of each CDR3. The D gene is left open where the match is weak. Not every row has a clone size; where given, it reads once, few, many or a size class.

d_call	clone_size	v_call	j_call	cdr3_aa	cdr3_nt
.	.	TRBV6-5	TRBJ1-2	CASSYGGGYTF	TGTGCCAGCAGTTATGGGGGTGGCTACACCTTC
TRBD2	.	TRBV4-3	TRBJ2-7	CASSQDLVPGLAGGRGAEQYF	TGCGCCAGCAGCCAAGATCTAGTCCCGGGACTAGCGGGAGGGCGAGGTGCCGAGCAGTACTTC
.	.	TRBV5-1	TRBJ2-1	CASSNQGNEQFF	TGCGCCAGCAGCAATCAGGGGAATGAGCAGTTCTTC
.	.	TRBV27	TRBJ1-6	CASSLILSNSPLHF	TGTGCCAGCAGTTTAATCCTTTCTAATTCACCCCTCCACTTT
.	once	TRBV11-1	TRBJ1-2	CASSLGGYGYTF	TGTGCCAGCAGCTTAGGAGGGTACGGCTACACCTTC
TRBD2	.	TRBV10-3	TRBJ2-1	CAISVLAAYNEQFF	TGTGCCATCAGTGTTCTAGCGGCCTACAATGAGCAGTTCTTC
TRBD2	.	TRBV4-3	TRBJ2-7	CASSQGTSGVYEQYF	TGCGCCAGCAGCCAAGGAACTAGCGGGGTCTACGAGCAGTACTTC
.	once	TRBV6-1	TRBJ1-4	CASRWGPNEKLFF	TGTGCCAGCAGATGGGGGCCTAATGAAAAACTGTTTTTT
TRBD1	.	TRBV11-1	TRBJ2-1	CASSFRDRVVGEQFF	TGTGCCAGCAGCTTCCGGGACAGGGTAGTCGGTGAGCAGTTCTTC
.	many	TRBV10-3	TRBJ1-1	CAISIGPANTEAFF	TGTGCCATCAGCATCGGGCCAGCGAACACTGAAGCTTTCTTT
.	.	TRBV19	TRBJ2-7	CASRTSGASYEQYF	TGTGCCAGTAGAACCTCAGGAGCCTCCTACGAGCAGTACTTC
TRBD2	.	TRBV19	TRBJ2-1	CASRALADPRYEQFF	TGTGCCAGTAGGGCTCTAGCGGACCCGAGGTATGAGCAGTTCTTC
TRBD2	.	TRBV18	TRBJ2-3	CASSPPLAGGSTDTQYF	TGTGCCAGCTCACCACCTCTAGCGGGAGGCAGCACAGATACGCAGTATTTT
TRBD1	.	TRBV29-1	TRBJ2-5	CSVEDRDRGLGETQYF	TGCAGCGTTGAAGACCGAGACAGGGGGTTGGGAGAGACCCAGTACTTC
.	few	TRBV19	TRBJ1-1	CASSFGGINTEAFF	TGTGCCAGTAGTTTCGGGGGTATTAACACTGAAGCTTTCTTT
TRBD1	.	TRBV6-5	TRBJ2-7	CASSAPGQGVGEQYF	TGTGCCAGCAGTGCACCGGGACAGGGGGTTGGCGAGCAGTACTTC
.	.	TRBV7-8	TRBJ2-7	CASSLLGQGNGQYF	TGTGCCAGCAGCTTGCTGGGACAAGGGAACGGGCAGTACTTC
.	.	TRBV27	TRBJ2-6	CASTLWGTGANVLTF	TGTGCCAGCACCCTATGGGGGACCGGGGCCAACGTCCTGACTTTC
TRBD1	.	TRBV29-1	TRBJ2-5	CSAPGQGAEETQYF	TGCAGCGCTCCGGGACAGGGAGCGGAAGAGACCCAGTACTTC
TRBD1	.	TRBV7-9	TRBJ2-7	CASSLQGALYEQYF	TGTGCCAGCAGCTTGCAGGGGGCCCTCTACGAGCAGTACTTC
TRBD2	few	TRBV9	TRBJ2-1	CASSVEWRGGPGNEQFF	TGTGCCAGCAGCGTAGAGTGGCGGGGAGGGCCGGGTAATGAGCAGTTCTTC
TRBD1	.	TRBV5-1	TRBJ2-7	CASSVTGGNSYEQYF	TGCGCCAGCAGCGTAACAGGGGGGAACTCCTACGAGCAGTACTTC
.	.	TRBV7-9	TRBJ2-7	CASSSRTLYEQYF	TGTGCCAGCAGCTCGAGGACTCTCTACGAGCAGTACTTC
.	.	TRBV7-6	TRBJ1-2	CASSQLGTGSGYTF	TGTGCCAGCAGCCAACTAGGCACAGGGAGTGGCTACACCTTC
TRBD2	medium-sized	TRBV28	TRBJ2-1	CASSLEYLPGLEGNEQFF	TGTGCCAGCAGTTTGGAGTACCTACCGGGACTAGAAGGTAATGAGCAGTTCTTC
TRBD1	.	TRBV6-5	TRBJ2-7	CASSKQGAAYEQYF	TGTGCCAGCAGTAAACAGGGGGCTGCCTACGAGCAGTACTTC
.	many	TRBV7-9	TRBJ1-1	CASSPQGGTEAFF	TGTGCCAGCAGTCCACAGGGCGGCACTGAAGCTTTCTTT
.	.	TRBV11-1	TRBJ1-1	CASSWNSEAFF	TGTGCCAGCAGCTGGAACTCTGAAGCTTTCTTT
.	once	TRBV7-8	TRBJ2-7	CASSSPGRPYEQYF	TGTGCCAGCAGCTCACCGGGACGGCCCTACGAGCAGTACTTC
.	.	TRBV19	TRBJ1-5	CASRPGLNQPQHF	TGTGCCAGTAGACCGGGACTCAATCAGCCCCAGCATTTT
.	.	TRBV9	TRBJ1-3	CASTSEGSGNTIYF	TGTGCCAGCACGAGTGAGGGCTCTGGAAACACCATATATTTT
TRBD2	.	TRBV7-9	TRBJ2-7	CASSPRASGSLIGRQYF	TGTGCCAGCAGCCCTCGGGCTAGCGGGAGTTTAATCGGTAGGCAGTACTTC
.	.	TRBV29-1	TRBJ2-7	CSVGFQAAYEQYF	TGCAGCGTTGGATTTCAGGCCGCCTACGAGCAGTACTTC
.	.	TRBV19	TRBJ2-2	CASSIVVGTGELFF	TGTGCCAGTAGTATAGTTGTAGGCACCGGGGAGCTGTTTTTT
.	few	TRBV5-1	TRBJ2-3	CASSFSSPADTQYF	TGCGCCAGCAGCTTTTCCAGTCCAGCGGATACGCAGTATTTT
TRBD1	.	TRBV9	TRBJ2-7	CASSLDGGTGSYEQYF	TGTGCCAGCAGCCTCGACGGTGGGACAGGGTCCTACGAGCAGTACTTC
TRBD1	.	TRBV6-1	TRBJ1-1	CASNWLQGDTEAFF	TGTGCCAGCAATTGGTTGCAGGGGGACACTGAAGCTTTCTTT
.	.	TRBV30	TRBJ1-6	CAWSDRWDSPLHF	TGTGCCTGGTCTGACAGGTGGGATTCACCCCTCCACTTT
TRBD1	once	TRBV18	TRBJ2-7	CASSQDRPGSSYEQYF	TGTGCCAGCTCACAGGACAGGCCTGGGAGCTCCTACGAGCAGTACTTC
.	few	TRBV7-8	TRBJ2-5	CASSLLVGAETQYF	TGTGCCAGCAGCTTATTAGTAGGGGCGGAGACCCAGTACTTC